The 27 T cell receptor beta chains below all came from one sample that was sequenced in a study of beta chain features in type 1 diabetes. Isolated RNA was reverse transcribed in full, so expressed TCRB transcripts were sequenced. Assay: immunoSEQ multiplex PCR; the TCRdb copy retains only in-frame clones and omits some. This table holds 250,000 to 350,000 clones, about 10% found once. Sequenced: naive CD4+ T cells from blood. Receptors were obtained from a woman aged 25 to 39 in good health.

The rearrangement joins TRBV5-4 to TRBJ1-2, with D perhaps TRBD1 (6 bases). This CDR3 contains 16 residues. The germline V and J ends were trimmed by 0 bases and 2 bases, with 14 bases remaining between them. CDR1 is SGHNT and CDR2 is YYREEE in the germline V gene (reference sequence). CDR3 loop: CASSLGTAFANYGYTF. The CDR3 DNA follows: TGTGCCAGCAGCTTGGGGACAGCTTTTGCGAACTATGGCTACACCTTC.

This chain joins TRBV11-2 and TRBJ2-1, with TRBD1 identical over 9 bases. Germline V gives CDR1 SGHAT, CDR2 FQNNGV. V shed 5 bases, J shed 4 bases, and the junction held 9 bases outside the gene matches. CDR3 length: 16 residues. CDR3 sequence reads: CASSGTGTGTYNEQFF. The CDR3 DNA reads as TGTGCCAGCAGCGGCACCGGGACAGGGACTTACAATGAGCAGTTCTTC.

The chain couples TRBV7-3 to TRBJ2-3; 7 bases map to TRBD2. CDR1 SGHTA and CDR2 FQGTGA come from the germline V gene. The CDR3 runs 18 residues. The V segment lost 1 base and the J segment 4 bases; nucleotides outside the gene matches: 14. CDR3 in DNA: TGTGCCAGCAGCTTAAATTCGGCCGGGGCTAGCGGATCAGATACGCAGTATTTT. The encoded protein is CASSLNSAGASGSDTQYF. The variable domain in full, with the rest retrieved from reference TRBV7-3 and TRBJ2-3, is GAGVSQTPSNKVTEKGKYVELRCDPISGHTALYWYRQSLGQGPEFLIYFQGTGAADDSGLPNDRFFAVRPEGSVSTLKIQRTERGDSAVYLCASSLNSAGASGSDTQYFGPGTRLTVL.

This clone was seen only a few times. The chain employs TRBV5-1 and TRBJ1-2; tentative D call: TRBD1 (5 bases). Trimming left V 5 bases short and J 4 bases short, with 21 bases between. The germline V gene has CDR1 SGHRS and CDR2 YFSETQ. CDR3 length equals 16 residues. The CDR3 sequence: CASRVSTGGTIYGYTF. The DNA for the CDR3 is TGCGCCAGCAGGGTTTCAACAGGTGGAACAATCTATGGCTACACCTTC.

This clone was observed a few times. The CDR3 coding sequence is TGTGCCAGTGATGACAGGGGACTAAATCAGCCCCAGCATTTT. Translation gives CASDDRGLNQPQHF. This rearrangement joins TRBV19 to TRBJ1-5; 8 bases are shared with TRBD1. CDR1 and CDR2 (germline): LNHDA, SQIVND (reference sequence). With 8 bases clipped from V and 4 bases from J, the junction kept 7 bases outside the gene matches. The length of the CDR3 is 14 residues.

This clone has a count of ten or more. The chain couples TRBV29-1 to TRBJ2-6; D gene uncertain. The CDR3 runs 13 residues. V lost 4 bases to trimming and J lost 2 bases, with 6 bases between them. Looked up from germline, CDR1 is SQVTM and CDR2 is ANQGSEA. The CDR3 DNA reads TGCAGCGTTGTGGGCGCTGGGGCCAACGTCCTGACTTTC. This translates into CSVVGAGANVLTF.

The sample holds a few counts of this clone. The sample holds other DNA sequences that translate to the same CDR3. CDR3 coding DNA: TGTGCCAGCAGCTTACGGGGTTACGAGCAGTACTTC. Protein: CASSLRGYEQYF. The chain uses TRBV13 and TRBJ2-7, with D perhaps matching TRBD2 (5 bases). V lost 2 bases to trimming and J lost 4 bases, with 6 bases between them. The CDR3 loop spans 12 amino acids. Germline lookup yields CDR1 PRHDT and CDR2 FYEKMQ (reference sequence).

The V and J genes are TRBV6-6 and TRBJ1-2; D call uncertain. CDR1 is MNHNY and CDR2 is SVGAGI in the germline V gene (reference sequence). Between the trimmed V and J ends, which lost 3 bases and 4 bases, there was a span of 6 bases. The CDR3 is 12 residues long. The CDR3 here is CASSYSLYGYTF. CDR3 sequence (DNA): TGTGCCAGCAGTTATTCCCTCTATGGCTACACCTTC.

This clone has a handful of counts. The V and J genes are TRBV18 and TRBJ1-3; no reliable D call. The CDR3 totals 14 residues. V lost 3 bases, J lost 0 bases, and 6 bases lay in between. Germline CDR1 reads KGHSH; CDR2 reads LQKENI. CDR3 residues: CASSPESSGNTIYF. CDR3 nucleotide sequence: TGTGCCAGCTCACCTGAGTCCTCTGGAAACACCATATATTTT.

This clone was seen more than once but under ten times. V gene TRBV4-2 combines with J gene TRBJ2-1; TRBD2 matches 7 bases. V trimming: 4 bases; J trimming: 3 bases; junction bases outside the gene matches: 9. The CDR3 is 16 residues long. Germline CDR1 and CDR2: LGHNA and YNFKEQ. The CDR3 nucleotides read TGTGCCAGCAGCCCTAACGTAGCGGGTAGCTACAATGAGCAGTTCTTC. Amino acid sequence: CASSPNVAGSYNEQFF.

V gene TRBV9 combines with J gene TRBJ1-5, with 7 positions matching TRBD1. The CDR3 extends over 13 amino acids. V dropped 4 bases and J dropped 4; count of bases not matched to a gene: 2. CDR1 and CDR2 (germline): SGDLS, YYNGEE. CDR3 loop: CASSPGGNQPQHF. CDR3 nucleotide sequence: TGTGCCAGCAGCCCAGGGGGAAATCAGCCCCAGCATTTT. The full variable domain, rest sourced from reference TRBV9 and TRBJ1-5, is DSGVTQTPKHLITATGQRVTLRCSPRSGDLSVYWYQQSLDQGLQFLIQYYNGEERAKGNILERFSAQQFPDLHSELNLSSLELGDSALYFCASSPGGNQPQHFGDGTRLSIL.

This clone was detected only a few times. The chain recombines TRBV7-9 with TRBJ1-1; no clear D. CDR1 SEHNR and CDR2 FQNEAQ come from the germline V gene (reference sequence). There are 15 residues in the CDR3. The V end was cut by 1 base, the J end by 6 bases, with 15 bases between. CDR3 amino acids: CASSLGIGGLSEAFF. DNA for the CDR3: TGTGCCAGCAGCTTAGGAATTGGTGGGCTCTCTGAAGCTTTCTTT.

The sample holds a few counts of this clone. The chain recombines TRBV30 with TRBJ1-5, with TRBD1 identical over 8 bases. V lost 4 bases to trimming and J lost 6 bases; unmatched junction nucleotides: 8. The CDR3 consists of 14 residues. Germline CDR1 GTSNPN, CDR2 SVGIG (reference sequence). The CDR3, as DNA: TGTGCCTGGACCCGACAGGGGTGGGCTCAGCCCCAGCATTTT. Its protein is CAWTRQGWAQPQHF.

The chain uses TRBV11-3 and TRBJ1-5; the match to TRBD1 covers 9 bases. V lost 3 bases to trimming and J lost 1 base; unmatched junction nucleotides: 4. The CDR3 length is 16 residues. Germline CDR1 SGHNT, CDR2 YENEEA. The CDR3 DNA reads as TGTGCCAGCAGCTTCCGGGACAGGGTGAGCAATCAGCCCCAGCATTTT. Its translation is CASSFRDRVSNQPQHF.

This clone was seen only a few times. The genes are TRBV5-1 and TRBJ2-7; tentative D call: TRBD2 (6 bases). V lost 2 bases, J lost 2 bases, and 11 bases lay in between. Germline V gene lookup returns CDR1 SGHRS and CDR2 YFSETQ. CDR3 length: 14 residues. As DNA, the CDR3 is TGCGCCAGCAGCTTAGTTAGCGGTGCCTACGAGCAGTACTTC. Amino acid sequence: CASSLVSGAYEQYF.

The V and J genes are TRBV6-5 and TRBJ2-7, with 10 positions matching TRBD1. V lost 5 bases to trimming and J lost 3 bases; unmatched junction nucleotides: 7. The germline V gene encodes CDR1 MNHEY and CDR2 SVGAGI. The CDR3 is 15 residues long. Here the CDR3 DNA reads TGTGCCAGCAGTCGGGCCGGGACAGGGGACTACGAGCAGTACTTC. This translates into CASSRAGTGDYEQYF.

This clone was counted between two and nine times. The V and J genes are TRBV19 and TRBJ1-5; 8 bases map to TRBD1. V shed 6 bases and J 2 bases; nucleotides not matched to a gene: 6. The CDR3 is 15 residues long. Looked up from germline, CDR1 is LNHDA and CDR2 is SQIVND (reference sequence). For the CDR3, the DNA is TGTGCCAGTAGGGACAGGGCGGGAGGCAATCAGCCCCAGCATTTT. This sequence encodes CASRDRAGGNQPQHF.

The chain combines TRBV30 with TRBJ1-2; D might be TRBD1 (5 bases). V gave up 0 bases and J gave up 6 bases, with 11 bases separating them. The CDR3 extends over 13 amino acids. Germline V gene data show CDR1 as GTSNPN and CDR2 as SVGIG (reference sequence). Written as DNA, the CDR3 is TGTGCCTGGAGTGTACTAAGGGGAAATGGCTACACCTTC. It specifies CAWSVLRGNGYTF.

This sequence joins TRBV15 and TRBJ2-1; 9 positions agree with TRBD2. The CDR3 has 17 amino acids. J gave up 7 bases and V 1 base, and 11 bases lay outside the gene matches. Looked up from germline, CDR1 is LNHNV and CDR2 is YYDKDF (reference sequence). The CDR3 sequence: CATSRALGIAGVNEQFF. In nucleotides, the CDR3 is TGTGCCACCAGCAGAGCTCTAGGGATAGCGGGAGTTAATGAGCAGTTCTTC.

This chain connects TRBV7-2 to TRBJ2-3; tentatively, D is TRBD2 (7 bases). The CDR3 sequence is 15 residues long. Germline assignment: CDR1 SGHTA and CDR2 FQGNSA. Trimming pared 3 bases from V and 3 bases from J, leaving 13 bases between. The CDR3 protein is CASSFWGGRTDTQYF. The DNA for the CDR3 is TGTGCCAGCAGCTTCTGGGGGGGGCGGACAGATACGCAGTATTTT.

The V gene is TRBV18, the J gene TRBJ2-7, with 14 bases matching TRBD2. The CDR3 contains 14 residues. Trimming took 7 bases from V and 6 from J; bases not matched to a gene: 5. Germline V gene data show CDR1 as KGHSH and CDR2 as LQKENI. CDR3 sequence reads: CASCGLAGGGEQYF. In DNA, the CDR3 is TGTGCCAGCTGCGGACTAGCGGGAGGCGGCGAGCAGTACTTC.

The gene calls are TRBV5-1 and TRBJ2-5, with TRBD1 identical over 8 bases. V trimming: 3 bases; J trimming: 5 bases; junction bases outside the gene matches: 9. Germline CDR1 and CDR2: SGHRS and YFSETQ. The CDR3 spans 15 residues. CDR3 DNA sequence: TGCGCCAGCAGCTCCAGTGGACAGGGCAGGGAGACCCAGTACTTC. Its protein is CASSSSGQGRETQYF.

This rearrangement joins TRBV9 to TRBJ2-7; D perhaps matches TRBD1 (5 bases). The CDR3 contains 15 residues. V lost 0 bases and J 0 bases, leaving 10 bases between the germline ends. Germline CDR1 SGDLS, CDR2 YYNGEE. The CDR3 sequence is CASSVGPDISYEQYF. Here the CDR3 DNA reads TGTGCCAGCAGCGTAGGCCCGGACATCTCCTACGAGCAGTACTTC.

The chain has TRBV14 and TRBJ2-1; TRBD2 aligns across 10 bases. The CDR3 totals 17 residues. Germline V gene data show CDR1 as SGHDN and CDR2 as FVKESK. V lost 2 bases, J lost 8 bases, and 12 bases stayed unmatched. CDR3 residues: CASSQTGTSAPWDEQFF. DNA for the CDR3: TGTGCCAGCAGCCAAACCGGGACTAGCGCGCCGTGGGATGAGCAGTTCTTC.

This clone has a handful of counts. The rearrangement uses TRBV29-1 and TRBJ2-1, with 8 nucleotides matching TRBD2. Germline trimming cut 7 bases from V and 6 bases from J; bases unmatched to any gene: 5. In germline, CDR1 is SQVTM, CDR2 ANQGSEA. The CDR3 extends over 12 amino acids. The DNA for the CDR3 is TGCAGCGCCCCCGGACTAGCCAATGAGCAGTTCTTC. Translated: CSAPGLANEQFF.

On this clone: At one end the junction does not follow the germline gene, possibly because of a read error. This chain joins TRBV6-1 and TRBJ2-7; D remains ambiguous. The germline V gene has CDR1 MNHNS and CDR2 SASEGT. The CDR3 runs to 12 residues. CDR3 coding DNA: TGTGCCAGCAGTGATAGAAACTACAAGCAGTACTTC. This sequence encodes CASSDRNYKQYF.

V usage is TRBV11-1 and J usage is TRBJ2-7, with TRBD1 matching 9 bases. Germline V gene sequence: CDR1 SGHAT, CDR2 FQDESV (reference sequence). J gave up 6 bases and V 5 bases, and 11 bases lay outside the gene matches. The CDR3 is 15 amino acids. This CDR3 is CASSTNPGQGLEQYF. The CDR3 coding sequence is TGTGCCAGCAGCACAAACCCCGGACAGGGGCTCGAGCAGTACTTC.